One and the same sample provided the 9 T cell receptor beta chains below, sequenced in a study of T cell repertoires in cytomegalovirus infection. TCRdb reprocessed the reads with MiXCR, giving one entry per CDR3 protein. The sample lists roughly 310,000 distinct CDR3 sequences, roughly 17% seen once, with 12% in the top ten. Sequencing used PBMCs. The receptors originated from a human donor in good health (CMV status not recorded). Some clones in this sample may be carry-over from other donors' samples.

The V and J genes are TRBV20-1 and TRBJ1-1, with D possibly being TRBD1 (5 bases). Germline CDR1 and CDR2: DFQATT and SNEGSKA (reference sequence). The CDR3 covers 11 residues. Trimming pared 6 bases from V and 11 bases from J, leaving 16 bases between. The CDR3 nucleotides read TGCAGTGCCCGCGGGGACCGAGGGGCTTTCTTT. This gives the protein CSARGDRGAFF.

The DNA for the CDR3 is TGTGCCAGCAGACCCGGGCCCAGGGAGACCCAGTACTTC. Encoded protein: CASRPGPRETQYF. The V call is TRBV7-2, the J call TRBJ2-5, with D uncertain. V was clipped by 6 bases and J by 5 bases, with 13 bases between them. The CDR3 loop spans 13 amino acids. Per the germline V gene, CDR1 is SGHTA and CDR2 is FQGNSA. Based on the CDR3 plus reference TRBV7-2 and TRBJ2-5, the full variable domain is GAGVSQSPSNKVTEKGKDVELRCDPISGHTALYWYRQSLGQGLEFLIYFQGNSAPDKSGLPSDRFSAERTGGSVSTLTIQRTQQEDSAVYLCASRPGPRETQYFGPGTRLLVL.

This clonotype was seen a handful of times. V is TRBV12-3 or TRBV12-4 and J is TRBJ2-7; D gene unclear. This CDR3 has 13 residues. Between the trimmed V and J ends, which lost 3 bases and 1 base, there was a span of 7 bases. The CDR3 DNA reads TGTGCCAGCAGTTTTCACGGTTCCTACGAGCAGTACTTC. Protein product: CASSFHGSYEQYF.

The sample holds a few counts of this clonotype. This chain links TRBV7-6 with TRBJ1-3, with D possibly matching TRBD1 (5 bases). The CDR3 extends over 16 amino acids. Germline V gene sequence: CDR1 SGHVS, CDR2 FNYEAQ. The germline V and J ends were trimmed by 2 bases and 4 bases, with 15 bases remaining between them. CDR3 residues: CASSLLLGGSGNTIYF. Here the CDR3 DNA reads TGTGCCAGCAGCTTATTACTTGGGGGATCAGGAAACACCATATATTTT.

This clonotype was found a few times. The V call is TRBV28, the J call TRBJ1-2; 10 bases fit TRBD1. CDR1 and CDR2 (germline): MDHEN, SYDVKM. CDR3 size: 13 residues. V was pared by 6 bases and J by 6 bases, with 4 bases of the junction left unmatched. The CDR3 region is CASSSGTGDGYTF. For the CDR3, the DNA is TGTGCCAGCAGCTCCGGGACAGGGGATGGCTACACCTTC.

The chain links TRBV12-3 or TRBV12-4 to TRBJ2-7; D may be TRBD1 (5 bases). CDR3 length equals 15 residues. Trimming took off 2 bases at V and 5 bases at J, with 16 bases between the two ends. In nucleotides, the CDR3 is TGTGCCAGCAGTTTAAATTCCAGGGTGTATAACGAGCAGTACTTC. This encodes CASSLNSRVYNEQYF.

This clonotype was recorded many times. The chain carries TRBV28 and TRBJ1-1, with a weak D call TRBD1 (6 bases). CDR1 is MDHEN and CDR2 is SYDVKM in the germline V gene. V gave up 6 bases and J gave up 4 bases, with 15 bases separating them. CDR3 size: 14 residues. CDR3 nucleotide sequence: TGTGCCAGCAGGCAGGGGTGGGGGGTCACTGAAGCTTTCTTT. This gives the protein CASRQGWGVTEAFF.

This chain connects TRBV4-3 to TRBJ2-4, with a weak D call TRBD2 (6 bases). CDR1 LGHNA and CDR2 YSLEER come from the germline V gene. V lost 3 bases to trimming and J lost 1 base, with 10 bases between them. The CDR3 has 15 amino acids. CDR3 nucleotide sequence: TGCGCCAGCAGCCAGTCAGGAGGGGCCAAAAACATTCAGTACTTC. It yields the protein CASSQSGGAKNIQYF.

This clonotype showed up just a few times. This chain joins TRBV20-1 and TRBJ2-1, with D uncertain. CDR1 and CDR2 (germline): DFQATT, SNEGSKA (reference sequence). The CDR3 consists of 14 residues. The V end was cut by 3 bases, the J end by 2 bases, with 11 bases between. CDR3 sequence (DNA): TGCAGTGCTAGGCAACTCAGCCCCTACAATGAGCAGTTCTTC. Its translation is CSARQLSPYNEQFF.